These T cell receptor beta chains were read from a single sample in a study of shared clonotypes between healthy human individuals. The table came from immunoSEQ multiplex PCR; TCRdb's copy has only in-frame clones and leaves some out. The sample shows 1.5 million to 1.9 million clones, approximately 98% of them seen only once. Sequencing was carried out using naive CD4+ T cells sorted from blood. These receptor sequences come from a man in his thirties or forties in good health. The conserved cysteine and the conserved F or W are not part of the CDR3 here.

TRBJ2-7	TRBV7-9	ASSPASGGLSYEQY
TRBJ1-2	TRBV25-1	ASSDPTIGGLGPYGYT
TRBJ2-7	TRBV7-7	ASSLGQGVYEQY
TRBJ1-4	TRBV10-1	ASSEQANPPRLF
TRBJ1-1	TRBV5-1	ASSKSLGGTEAF
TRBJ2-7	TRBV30	AWSARPLVVHEQY
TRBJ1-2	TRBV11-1	ASSLREGYGYT
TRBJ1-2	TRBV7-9	ASSLVLRKNYGYT
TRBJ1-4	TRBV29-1	SGQGGNEKLF
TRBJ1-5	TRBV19	ASSIDPFGGRRGNQPQH
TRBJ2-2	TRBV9	ASSGTSGITGELF
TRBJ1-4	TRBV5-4	ATWGQGDEKLF
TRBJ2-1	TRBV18	ASSPAGGRGNEQF
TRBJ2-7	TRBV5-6	ASSPGMVDEQY
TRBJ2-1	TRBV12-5	ASANPGLAGVASNEQF
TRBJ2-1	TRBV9	ASSVAPSGGLIYEQF
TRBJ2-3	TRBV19	ASMVTRYSTDTQY
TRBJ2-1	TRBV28	ASSFPGGRSYNEQF
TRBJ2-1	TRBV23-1	ASSHPDLGDEQF
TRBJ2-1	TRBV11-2	ASSLDPRPGQGNNEQF
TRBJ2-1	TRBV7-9	ASSPGDRGNEQF
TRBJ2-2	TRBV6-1	ASSVDRGSPGELF
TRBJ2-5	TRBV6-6	ASSYSRAYQETQY
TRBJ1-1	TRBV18	ASSQDRRNTEAF
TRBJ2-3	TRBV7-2	ASTKDRTDTQY
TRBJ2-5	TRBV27	ASSLFTEQETQY
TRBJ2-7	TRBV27	ASRPLFSPWEQY
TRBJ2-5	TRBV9	ASSVGGQTETQY
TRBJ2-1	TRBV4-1	ASSQEGTAPRGEQF
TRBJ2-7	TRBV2	ASSDDHRGYEQY
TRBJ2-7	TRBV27	ASSGQNIYEQY
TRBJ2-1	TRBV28	ASRGPTSNNEQF
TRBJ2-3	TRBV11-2	ASSSPRLAGWAADTQY
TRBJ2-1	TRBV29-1	SVDPHGLAELRGGQF
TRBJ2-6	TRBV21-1	ASRYGLATTSRANVLT
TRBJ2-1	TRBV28	ASSLGGTGGVNEQF
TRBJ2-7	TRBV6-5	ASSYYYRGRIHEQY
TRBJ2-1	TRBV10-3	AISAGDYNEQF